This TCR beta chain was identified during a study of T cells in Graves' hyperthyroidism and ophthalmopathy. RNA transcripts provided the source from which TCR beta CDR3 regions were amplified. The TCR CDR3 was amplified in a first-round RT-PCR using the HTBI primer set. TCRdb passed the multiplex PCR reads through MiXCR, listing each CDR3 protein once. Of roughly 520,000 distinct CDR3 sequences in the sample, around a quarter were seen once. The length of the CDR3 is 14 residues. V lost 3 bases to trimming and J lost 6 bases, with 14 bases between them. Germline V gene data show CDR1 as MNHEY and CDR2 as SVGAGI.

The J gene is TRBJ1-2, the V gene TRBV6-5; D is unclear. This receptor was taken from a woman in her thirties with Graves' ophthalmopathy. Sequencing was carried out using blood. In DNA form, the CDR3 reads TGTGCCAGCAGTTATAACCCAGTGTCTGATGGCTACACCTTC. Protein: CASSYNPVSDGYTF.